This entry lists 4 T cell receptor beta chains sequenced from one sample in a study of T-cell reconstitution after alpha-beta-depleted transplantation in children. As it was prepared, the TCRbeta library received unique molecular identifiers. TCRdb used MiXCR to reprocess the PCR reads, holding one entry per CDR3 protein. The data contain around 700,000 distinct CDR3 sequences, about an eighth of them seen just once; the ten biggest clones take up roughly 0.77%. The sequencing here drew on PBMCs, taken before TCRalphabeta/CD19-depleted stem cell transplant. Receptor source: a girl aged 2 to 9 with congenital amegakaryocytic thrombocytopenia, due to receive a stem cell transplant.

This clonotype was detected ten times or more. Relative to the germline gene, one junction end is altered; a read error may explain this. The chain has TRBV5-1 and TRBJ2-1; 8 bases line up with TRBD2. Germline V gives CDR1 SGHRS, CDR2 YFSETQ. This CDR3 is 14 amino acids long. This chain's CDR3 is CASSLALAGNEQFF. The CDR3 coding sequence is TGTGCCAGCAGCTTAGCTCTAGCGGGCAATGAGCAGTTCTTC.

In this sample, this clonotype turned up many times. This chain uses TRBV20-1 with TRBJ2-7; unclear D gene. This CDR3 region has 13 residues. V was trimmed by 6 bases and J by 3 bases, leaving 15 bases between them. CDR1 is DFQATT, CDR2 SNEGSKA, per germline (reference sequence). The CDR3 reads CSASSTRDYEQYF. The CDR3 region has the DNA TGCAGTGCCTCATCGACCCGTGACTACGAGCAGTACTTC.

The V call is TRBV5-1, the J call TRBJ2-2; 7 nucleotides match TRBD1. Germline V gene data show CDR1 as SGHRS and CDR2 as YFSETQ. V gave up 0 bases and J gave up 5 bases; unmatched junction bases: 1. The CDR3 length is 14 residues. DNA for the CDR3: TGCGCCAGCAGCTTGGTACAGGGGACCGGGGAGCTGTTTTTT. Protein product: CASSLVQGTGELFF.

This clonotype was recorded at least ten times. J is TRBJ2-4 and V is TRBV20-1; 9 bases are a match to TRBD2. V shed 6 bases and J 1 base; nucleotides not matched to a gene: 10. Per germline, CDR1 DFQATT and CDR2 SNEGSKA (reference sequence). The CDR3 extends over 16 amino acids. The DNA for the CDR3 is TGCAGTGCAGGGCGGGAGGGCCTGGTCGCCAAAAACATTCAGTACTTC. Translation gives CSAGREGLVAKNIQYF.